These T cell receptor beta chains were read from a single sample in a study of shared clonotypes between healthy human individuals. Assay: immunoSEQ multiplex PCR; the TCRdb copy retains only in-frame clones and omits some. The sample comprises a few million clones, just over 90% of which are singletons, and 0.35% to 0.45% rests with the top ten. Sequencing was performed on naive CD4+ T cells from PBMCs. The origin of the receptors is a man aged 18 to 29 in good health. Some clones in this sample may be carry-over from other donors' samples. Each CDR3 is given with its conserved first and last residue. A D gene is named only where the DNA matches it firmly. Expanded clones are given a class, and other clones once, few, many or no size at all.

cdr3_nt: TGTGCCAGCAGTGGGGCCCTCTACGAGCAGTACTTC
cdr3_aa: CASSGALYEQYF
d_call: NA
v_call: TRBV2
j_call: TRBJ2-7
clone_size: NA

cdr3_nt: TGTGCCAGCAGTTCCGTAGGGGAGACCCAGTACTTC
cdr3_aa: CASSSVGETQYF
d_call: NA
v_call: TRBV28
j_call: TRBJ2-5
clone_size: once

cdr3_nt: TGTGCCAGCAGCTTAGCGAGGCTAGCGGGAGTGTGGCAGTTCTTC
cdr3_aa: CASSLARLAGVWQFF
d_call: TRBD2
v_call: TRBV7-2
j_call: TRBJ2-1
clone_size: NA

cdr3_nt: TGCGCCAGCAGCTACCTTGGGGGGACCCAGTACTTC
cdr3_aa: CASSYLGGTQYF
d_call: NA
v_call: TRBV4-1
j_call: TRBJ2-5
clone_size: NA

cdr3_nt: TGTGCCAGCAGCGTAGTAAGCGGGAACCCCTACAATGAGCAGTTCTTC
cdr3_aa: CASSVVSGNPYNEQFF
d_call: TRBD2
v_call: TRBV9
j_call: TRBJ2-1
clone_size: NA

cdr3_nt: TGTGCCAGCAGCTTAACCGGGAGTAGGTCAGATACGCAGTATTTT
cdr3_aa: CASSLTGSRSDTQYF
d_call: NA
v_call: TRBV7-3
j_call: TRBJ2-3
clone_size: NA

cdr3_nt: TGCGCCACCCGCGGGACCCAGGGGGCGGGGAACAATGAGCAGTTCTTC
cdr3_aa: CATRGTQGAGNNEQFF
d_call: TRBD1
v_call: TRBV5-1
j_call: TRBJ2-1
clone_size: NA

cdr3_nt: TGCGCCAGCAGCTTTGGGCCCCAAGTGTTCTCAGAGACCCAGTACTTC
cdr3_aa: CASSFGPQVFSETQYF
d_call: NA
v_call: TRBV5-1
j_call: TRBJ2-5
clone_size: NA

cdr3_nt: TGTGCCAGCAGCTTGGACTCCACCGGGGAGCTGTTTTTT
cdr3_aa: CASSLDSTGELFF
d_call: NA
v_call: TRBV11-3
j_call: TRBJ2-2
clone_size: NA

cdr3_nt: TGTGCCAGCAGCAGGACAGGGAAGTATGGCTACACCTTC
cdr3_aa: CASSRTGKYGYTF
d_call: TRBD1
v_call: TRBV5-4
j_call: TRBJ1-2
clone_size: few

cdr3_nt: TGCGCCAGCAGCCAAGATCCGACAGGGACTCAGCCCCAGCATTTT
cdr3_aa: CASSQDPTGTQPQHF
d_call: TRBD1
v_call: TRBV4-3
j_call: TRBJ1-5
clone_size: NA

cdr3_nt: TGTGCCAGCTCGACGACAGGGGGGAATCAGCCCCAGCATTTT
cdr3_aa: CASSTTGGNQPQHF
d_call: TRBD1
v_call: TRBV18
j_call: TRBJ1-5
clone_size: NA

cdr3_nt: TGTGCCAGTAGTATAGATCCACTAGCGGGAGACACCTACAATGAGCAGTTCTTC
cdr3_aa: CASSIDPLAGDTYNEQFF
d_call: TRBD2
v_call: TRBV19
j_call: TRBJ2-1
clone_size: NA

cdr3_nt: TGCGCCAGCAGCCAAAACAGGGGGCCAGGGACCGGGGAGCTGTTTTTT
cdr3_aa: CASSQNRGPGTGELFF
d_call: TRBD1
v_call: TRBV4-3
j_call: TRBJ2-2
clone_size: NA

cdr3_nt: TGCGCCAGCAGCTTGGACAGGCTATACACCGGGGAGCTGTTTTTT
cdr3_aa: CASSLDRLYTGELFF
d_call: NA
v_call: TRBV5-1
j_call: TRBJ2-2
clone_size: once

cdr3_nt: TGCGCCAGCAGCCCAGAACTAGCGGGAGGTACCCCCCATGAGCAGTTCTTC
cdr3_aa: CASSPELAGGTPHEQFF
d_call: TRBD2
v_call: TRBV5-1
j_call: TRBJ2-1
clone_size: NA

cdr3_nt: TGTGCCAGCAGTGAAGGTACCGGGACAGGGTTTGTATTTCAGCCCCAGCATTTT
cdr3_aa: CASSEGTGTGFVFQPQHF
d_call: TRBD1
v_call: TRBV6-1
j_call: TRBJ1-5
clone_size: NA

cdr3_nt: TGTGCCAGCAGTGCGAGAGGGCGTCGGTACGAGCAGTACTTC
cdr3_aa: CASSARGRRYEQYF
d_call: NA
v_call: TRBV6-1
j_call: TRBJ2-7
clone_size: NA

cdr3_nt: TGTGCCAGCAGCTTGACAGGGGGCAGGTACGAGCAGTACTTC
cdr3_aa: CASSLTGGRYEQYF
d_call: TRBD1
v_call: TRBV6-5
j_call: TRBJ2-7
clone_size: NA

cdr3_nt: TGTGCCAGCAGTTTACCCGGGCCGGGGTTTCAGCCCCAGCATTTT
cdr3_aa: CASSLPGPGFQPQHF
d_call: NA
v_call: TRBV28
j_call: TRBJ1-5
clone_size: NA

cdr3_nt: TGTGCCAGCAGCGGACTAGCGGGAGACGACGAGCAGTACTTC
cdr3_aa: CASSGLAGDDEQYF
d_call: TRBD2
v_call: TRBV6-6
j_call: TRBJ2-7
clone_size: NA

cdr3_nt: TGTGCCAGCAGGAAGGGACTAGCGGGCAGCTACGAGCAGTACTTC
cdr3_aa: CASRKGLAGSYEQYF
d_call: TRBD2
v_call: TRBV28
j_call: TRBJ2-7
clone_size: NA

cdr3_nt: TGTGCCAGCAGCCCCTCCGGGACAGGGAGCTACAATGAGCAGTTCTTC
cdr3_aa: CASSPSGTGSYNEQFF
d_call: TRBD1
v_call: TRBV11-3
j_call: TRBJ2-1
clone_size: NA

cdr3_nt: TGTGCCAGCAGCCTGGGCAGGACTAGGCTTCAGGAGCAGTACTTC
cdr3_aa: CASSLGRTRLQEQYF
d_call: TRBD2
v_call: TRBV5-8
j_call: TRBJ2-7
clone_size: NA

cdr3_nt: TGTGCCAGCAGCCAGGAGGCAACCACTGAAGCTTTCTTT
cdr3_aa: CASSQEATTEAFF
d_call: NA
v_call: TRBV7-9
j_call: TRBJ1-1
clone_size: once